This T cell receptor (beta chain) was obtained from a study of blood T cells in healthy people across ages. A J-beta primer mix and a sample-barcoded 5' primer were used in a second PCR of roughly 6 to 12 cycles. TCRdb reprocessed the 5' RACE reads with MiXCR, giving one entry per CDR3 protein. The sample carries about 640,000 distinct CDR3 sequences, 58% recorded once. The CDR3 contains 14 residues. Looked up from germline, CDR1 is SGHRS and CDR2 is YFSETQ. This clonotype was detected a few times. Mismatch with germline at one junction end may stem from a read error. This rearrangement joins TRBV5-1 to TRBJ2-3; TRBD2 aligns across 8 bases. This receptor was identified in a man in his sixties in good health. Sequenced material: blood. The CDR3 is CASSPGGATDTQYF. CDR3 DNA sequence: TGTGCCAGCAGCCCCGGGGGGGCAACAGATACGCAGTATTTT.